A selection of T cell receptor beta chains follows, all from one sample in a study of beta chain features in type 1 diabetes. TCRdb keeps only in-frame clones here, not all; method: immunoSEQ multiplex PCR. In the table there are around 240,000 clones, around 68% of which are singletons. Sequencing was done on a sample of naive CD4+ T cells from blood. The receptors here all came from a man in his thirties or forties in good health. The CDR3 runs from the conserved cysteine through the conserved F or W. A D gene is named only where the DNA matches it firmly. Some rows have no size entry. The others give once, few or many, or a class for an expanded clone.

D: TRBD2; size: NA; J: TRBJ2-1; V: TRBV4-3; DNA: TGCGCCAGCAGCCAAGTGGGCGGGAGCCTCTACAATGAGCAGTTCTTC; CDR3: CASSQVGGSLYNEQFF
D: TRBD1; size: NA; J: TRBJ1-6; V: TRBV5-1; DNA: TGCGCCAGCAGGGTGACAGGGGACGGGTCACCCCTCCACTTT; CDR3: CASRVTGDGSPLHF
D: NA; size: once; J: TRBJ2-1; V: TRBV29-1; DNA: TGCAGCGCCGCAAGGGCACGGGGGAATGAGCAGTTCTTC; CDR3: CSAARARGNEQFF
D: NA; size: NA; J: TRBJ2-7; V: TRBV11-2; DNA: TGTGCCAGCAGCAAAACGGACAGTTACGAGCAGTACTTC; CDR3: CASSKTDSYEQYF
D: NA; size: NA; J: TRBJ1-2; V: TRBV9; DNA: TGTGCCAGCAGCGTCTTGACAGGCGCCTATGGCTACACCTTC; CDR3: CASSVLTGAYGYTF
D: NA; size: few; J: TRBJ2-7; V: TRBV18; DNA: TGTGCCAGCTCACCTGACTCAAAGGCTTACGAGCAGTACTTC; CDR3: CASSPDSKAYEQYF
D: NA; size: few; J: TRBJ2-1; V: TRBV30; DNA: TGTGCCTGGAGTGGAGGAGTGGGGACTTACAATGAGCAGTTCTTC; CDR3: CAWSGGVGTYNEQFF
D: NA; size: NA; J: TRBJ1-1; V: TRBV7-2; DNA: TGTGCCAGCAGCCAAGGAGGGGCAACTGAAGCTTTCTTT; CDR3: CASSQGGATEAFF
D: NA; size: NA; J: TRBJ1-2; V: TRBV7-9; DNA: TGTGCCAGCAGCTCATCCACACAGGGTAACTATGGCTACACCTTC; CDR3: CASSSSTQGNYGYTF
D: TRBD1; size: NA; J: TRBJ1-2; V: TRBV15; DNA: TGTGCCACCAGCAAGGGGACAGACTATGGCTACACCTTC; CDR3: CATSKGTDYGYTF
D: NA; size: NA; J: TRBJ1-1; V: TRBV2; DNA: TGTGCCAGCATGGGAGTAGGCGGCACTGAAGCTTTCTTT; CDR3: CASMGVGGTEAFF
D: NA; size: NA; J: TRBJ2-5; V: TRBV29-1; DNA: TGCAGCGTTACCGGGCGATTCGGTGAGACCCAGTACTTC; CDR3: CSVTGRFGETQYF
D: NA; size: once; J: TRBJ2-3; V: TRBV29-1; DNA: TGCAGCGTTGGGTGGGGCGGACAGTACACAGATACGCAGTATTTT; CDR3: CSVGWGGQYTDTQYF
D: NA; size: NA; J: TRBJ1-2; V: TRBV29-1; DNA: TGCAGCGTTGATTATCTGGCTTATGGCTACACCTTC; CDR3: CSVDYLAYGYTF
D: TRBD2; size: NA; J: TRBJ2-1; V: TRBV30; DNA: TGTGCCTGGAGTGTATTCGGGACTAGCAGGAGCTCCTACAATGAGCAGTTCTTC; CDR3: CAWSVFGTSRSSYNEQFF
D: NA; size: once; J: TRBJ2-3; V: TRBV20-1; DNA: TGCAGTGCTAGTGTAAAGGATACGCAGTATTTT; CDR3: CSASVKDTQYF
D: NA; size: few; J: TRBJ2-5; V: TRBV28; DNA: TGTGCCAGCTACGGGACCGTACAAGAGACCCAGTACTTC; CDR3: CASYGTVQETQYF
D: TRBD2; size: NA; J: TRBJ2-1; V: TRBV29-1; DNA: TGCAGCGTTCACAGCGGGGATTCCTACAATGAGCAGTTCTTC; CDR3: CSVHSGDSYNEQFF
D: TRBD1; size: NA; J: TRBJ1-3; V: TRBV4-3; DNA: TGCGCCAGCAGCCAAGACGGGGACAGGGCTGGAAACACCATATATTTT; CDR3: CASSQDGDRAGNTIYF
D: TRBD2; size: few; J: TRBJ2-7; V: TRBV11-2; DNA: TGTGCCAGCAGCTTAGTCGGGAGGGCCGACGAGCAGTACTTC; CDR3: CASSLVGRADEQYF
D: TRBD2; size: once; J: TRBJ2-1; V: TRBV30; DNA: TGTGCCTGGAGTGTACGTGCGGGAGCCTACAATGAGCAGTTCTTC; CDR3: CAWSVRAGAYNEQFF
D: TRBD2; size: NA; J: TRBJ2-4; V: TRBV30; DNA: TGTGCCATAGATCCGGGGGGAAACATTCAGTACTTC; CDR3: CAIDPGGNIQYF
D: TRBD1; size: NA; J: TRBJ2-5; V: TRBV5-6; DNA: TGTGCCAGTTTTCCGGGACAGGGGAGGGAGACCCAGTACTTC; CDR3: CASFPGQGRETQYF
D: TRBD1; size: NA; J: TRBJ2-1; V: TRBV29-1; DNA: TGCAGCGTTGACCGGGACAGGGGATTTGACAATGAGCAGTTCTTC; CDR3: CSVDRDRGFDNEQFF
D: NA; size: NA; J: TRBJ1-2; V: TRBV30; DNA: TGTGCCTGGAGTCGGGACCGCAACTATGGCTACACCTTC; CDR3: CAWSRDRNYGYTF
D: TRBD1; size: few; J: TRBJ2-4; V: TRBV15; DNA: TGTGCCACCAGCAGAGAGAAGGACAGGTCTCGGATCAAAAACATTCAGTACTTC; CDR3: CATSREKDRSRIKNIQYF
D: TRBD1; size: NA; J: TRBJ1-1; V: TRBV2; DNA: TGTGCCAGCACCCCGAGGGGCCAACAGGGGGTGGCTTTCTTT; CDR3: CASTPRGQQGVAFF
D: TRBD2; size: NA; J: TRBJ2-3; V: TRBV7-9; DNA: TGTGCCAGCTTGTTGCGGCTAGCGGGAGAGAGCACAGATACGCAGTATTTT; CDR3: CASLLRLAGESTDTQYF
D: TRBD1; size: once; J: TRBJ1-5; V: TRBV19; DNA: TGTGCCAGTATGTGGACAGGGATTAGCAATCAGCCCCAGCATTTT; CDR3: CASMWTGISNQPQHF
D: NA; size: NA; J: TRBJ1-5; V: TRBV4-3; DNA: TGCGCCAGCAGCCAAGATGGGAGGGATCAGCCCCAGCATTTT; CDR3: CASSQDGRDQPQHF
D: NA; size: NA; J: TRBJ2-2; V: TRBV5-4; DNA: TGTGCCAGCAGCTCGAGAGACTACAACACCGGGGAGCTGTTTTTT; CDR3: CASSSRDYNTGELFF
D: NA; size: NA; J: TRBJ2-3; V: TRBV9; DNA: TGTGCCAGCAGCGTAAATCCCCCAGATACGCAGTATTTT; CDR3: CASSVNPPDTQYF
D: NA; size: few; J: TRBJ1-6; V: TRBV25-1; DNA: TGTGCCAGCAGTGAATCGTCAGGGTATAATTCACCCCTCCACTTT; CDR3: CASSESSGYNSPLHF
D: NA; size: few; J: TRBJ2-1; V: TRBV15; DNA: TGTGCCACCAGCGGGCGGACTACCCTTAGGGATGAGCAGTTCTTC; CDR3: CATSGRTTLRDEQFF
D: TRBD2; size: NA; J: TRBJ2-7; V: TRBV2; DNA: TGTGCCAGCAGGCTAGCGGGCTCCTACGAGCAGTACTTC; CDR3: CASRLAGSYEQYF
D: NA; size: few; J: TRBJ2-3; V: TRBV5-6; DNA: TGTGCCAGCAGCTTAGCCGATACGCAGTATTTT; CDR3: CASSLADTQYF
D: TRBD1; size: few; J: TRBJ2-7; V: TRBV2; DNA: TGTGCCAGCAGGCAAATCCAGGGGGCCGGCTACGAGCAGTACTTC; CDR3: CASRQIQGAGYEQYF
D: NA; size: NA; J: TRBJ2-5; V: TRBV30; DNA: TGTGCCTGGAGTGGCCGACTAGGAGAGACCCAGTACTTC; CDR3: CAWSGRLGETQYF
D: NA; size: NA; J: TRBJ1-1; V: TRBV12-5; DNA: TGTGCTAGTGGTTTGGTCACTGAAGCTTTCTTT; CDR3: CASGLVTEAFF
D: NA; size: NA; J: TRBJ2-7; V: TRBV30; DNA: TGTGCCTGGGGGAGCTCCTACGAGCAGTACTTC; CDR3: CAWGSSYEQYF
D: NA; size: NA; J: TRBJ1-5; V: TRBV29-1; DNA: TGCAGCGTTGGGGGCGATCAGCCCCAGCATTTT; CDR3: CSVGGDQPQHF
D: NA; size: NA; J: TRBJ1-3; V: TRBV29-1; DNA: TGCAGCGAGGGCGGGGCAGACTACTCCCGCTCTGGAAACACCATATATTTT; CDR3: CSEGGADYSRSGNTIYF
D: NA; size: NA; J: TRBJ2-3; V: TRBV7-7; DNA: TGTGCCAGCAGCAGAGGGACTGGCACTGCAGATACGCAGTATTTT; CDR3: CASSRGTGTADTQYF
D: NA; size: NA; J: TRBJ1-2; V: TRBV7-2; DNA: TGTGCCAGCAGCTTAGCTCAGGGTTCGAACTATGGCTACACCTTC; CDR3: CASSLAQGSNYGYTF
D: TRBD1; size: NA; J: TRBJ1-6; V: TRBV30; DNA: TGTGCCTGGAGTGTACAGGGGCCGGGACAGGGAAATTCACCCCTCCACTTT; CDR3: CAWSVQGPGQGNSPLHF
D: NA; size: NA; J: TRBJ2-1; V: TRBV30; DNA: TGTGCCTGGAGCGATGAGCGCCCCATCTTC; CDR3: CAWSDERPIF